The clone carrying this T cell receptor (beta chain) was recorded a few times. Germline CDR1 is SGDLS and CDR2 is YYNGEE. V was pared by 0 bases and J by 2 bases, with 9 bases of the junction left unmatched. There are 18 residues in the CDR3. The entry originates in a study of blood T cell repertoires in COVID-19. Study context: Both acute and convalescent COVID-19 samples were obtained from the United States, Italy and Spain. T cells, B-cell-depleted T cells, or PBMCs provided the cDNA or gDNA that served as material.

Source study methods: Estimation of nucleated cell counts relied on the amplification of reference gene primers. TCRdb keeps only in-frame clones here, not all; method: immunoSEQ multiplex PCR. V and J calls and clone size come straight from that table; D and trimming were deduced from the DNA. The table lists some 140,000 clones, 78% of them singletons. This TCR derives from a man older than 75 with acute or convalescent COVID-19. Specimen: peripheral blood. V and J are TRBV9 and TRBJ2-3; TRBD1 matches at 10 bases. Here the CDR3 reads CASSVAGQGGPLTDTQYF. CDR3 bases: TGTGCCAGCAGCGTAGCTGGACAGGGGGGCCCACTCACAGATACGCAGTATTTT.